This passage covers 11 T cell receptor beta chains from one sample sequenced in a study of regulatory T cells in long-lasting Graves disease. In building TCR beta libraries, iRepertoire HTBI primers were used together with Arm-PCR of CDR3 regions. TCRdb passed the multiplex PCR reads through MiXCR, listing each CDR3 protein once. The sample has more than 300,000 distinct CDR3 sequences, roughly 15% seen once. Time point reported: newly diagnosed GD, antithyroid drugs for less than 3 months. Making the TCR library involved RNA that had been extracted from PBMCs. These records were also assigned to another study, of T cells in Graves' hyperthyroidism and ophthalmopathy.

The sample consisted of peripheral blood mononuclear cells (PBMCs), taken at new diagnosis, from a patient treated with antithyroid drugs. All receptors come from a young woman with Graves disease.

This clonotype was seen ten or more times. CDR3 sequence (DNA): TGCAGTGCTAGAGATCTACTTCTCGCTAGCTTCCACGAGCAGTACTTC. This gives the protein CSARDLLLASFHEQYF. The V and J genes are TRBV20-1 and TRBJ2-7, with D perhaps TRBD2 (5 bases). Trimming stripped 0 bases from V and 5 bases from J, with 20 bases between. The CDR3 has 16 amino acids. The germline V gene has CDR1 DFQATT and CDR2 SNEGSKA (reference sequence).

This clonotype was counted many times. The rearrangement links TRBV20-1 to TRBJ1-6; D remains ambiguous. Between the trimmed V and J ends, which lost 0 bases and 9 bases, there was a span of 12 bases. The CDR3 runs to 14 residues. CDR1 DFQATT and CDR2 SNEGSKA come from the germline V gene (reference sequence). The CDR3 region is CSARDMYSFSPLHF. CDR3 in DNA: TGCAGTGCTAGAGATATGTACAGTTTTTCACCCCTCCACTTT.

In its sample, this clonotype was seen many times. The chain carries TRBV7-2 and TRBJ1-5, with TRBD1 as a possible D gene (6 bases). Looked up from germline, CDR1 is SGHTA and CDR2 is FQGNSA. This CDR3 is built from 16 residues. Trimming shortened V by 0 bases and J by 6 bases, and 15 bases separated the two germline ends. In nucleotides, the CDR3 is TGTGCCAGCAGCTTAGCCTACAGGGCAGAGGGTCAGCCCCAGCATTTT. Amino acids: CASSLAYRAEGQPQHF.

This clonotype was recorded a few times. The rearrangement links TRBV5-1 to TRBJ1-3; D is uncertain. V lost 0 bases and J 0 bases, leaving 10 bases between the germline ends. This CDR3 is 16 amino acids long. Germline-derived CDR1 and CDR2 are SGHRS and YFSETQ. CDR3 DNA sequence: TGCGCCAGCAGCTTGGGCAGTACCATCTCTGGAAACACCATATATTTT. Translating gives CASSLGSTISGNTIYF. Full variable domain (outside the CDR3, taken from reference TRBV5-1 and TRBJ1-3): KAGVTQTPRYLIKTRGQQVTLSCSPISGHRSVSWYQQTPGQGLQFLFEYFSETQRNKGNFPGRFSGRQFSNSRSEMNVSTLELGDSALYLCASSLGSTISGNTIYFGEGSWLTVV.

The chain links TRBV6-2 or TRBV6-3 to TRBJ2-7; 8 bases fit TRBD2. After removal of 7 bases from V and 6 bases from J, the junction contained 11 bases not matched to a gene. Germline-derived CDR1 and CDR2 are MNHEY and SVGEGT. The CDR3 has 14 residues. The CDR3 here is CASNSGTRNSEQYF. In DNA form, the CDR3 reads TGTGCCAGCAATTCCGGGACTAGGAATAGCGAGCAGTACTTC.

This clonotype was detected only a few times. This chain joins TRBV19 and TRBJ2-6; TRBD2 aligns across 11 bases. There are 16 residues in the CDR3. CDR1 and CDR2 (germline): LNHDA, SQIVND (reference sequence). J lost 2 bases, V lost 7 bases, and 4 bases had no gene match. The CDR3 coding sequence is TGTGCCAGTACGAATAGCGGGAGGGCTGGGGCCAACGTCCTGACTTTC. It is translated as CASTNSGRAGANVLTF.

This clonotype was recorded at least ten times. The rearrangement joins TRBV30 to TRBJ2-7; no clear D. The ends were cut back, 0 bases at V and 2 bases at J, with 11 bases in the middle. This CDR3 comprises 14 residues. CDR1 GTSNPN and CDR2 SVGIG come from the germline V gene (reference sequence). CDR3 residues: CAWSVLSEPYEQYF. CDR3 DNA sequence: TGTGCCTGGAGTGTACTTTCGGAGCCCTACGAGCAGTACTTC.

The chain is built from TRBV11-2 and TRBJ2-1; D is perhaps TRBD2 (6 bases). The germline V gene has CDR1 SGHAT and CDR2 FQNNGV. This CDR3 comprises 17 residues. With 2 bases removed from V and 0 bases from J, the gap between germline ends came to 14 bases. CDR3 loop: CASSLSVVGSSYNEQFF. CDR3 sequence (DNA): TGTGCCAGCAGCTTATCGGTCGTCGGGAGCTCCTACAATGAGCAGTTCTTC.

This clonotype was found many times. This chain links TRBV7-3 with TRBJ2-3, with D perhaps TRBD1 (5 bases). This CDR3 is built from 18 residues. Looked up from germline, CDR1 is SGHTA and CDR2 is FQGTGA. Trimming removed 2 bases from V and 4 bases from J, with 22 bases in between. The CDR3 nucleotides are TGTGCCAGCAGCTTATACCCCCAGGGCCTTGGTGATGCAGATACGCAGTATTTT. Amino acid sequence: CASSLYPQGLGDADTQYF.

This clonotype was seen repeatedly, ten times or more. The chain links TRBV6-1 to TRBJ1-1, with TRBD1 matching 9 bases. V dropped 10 bases and J dropped 7; count of bases not matched to a gene: 10. Germline CDR1 is MNHNS and CDR2 is SASEGT. There are 13 residues in the CDR3. CDR3 DNA sequence: TGTGCCACTCGGACAGGGGAAGCGGGTGAAGCTTTCTTT. Amino acid sequence: CATRTGEAGEAFF.

At least ten counts were recorded for this clonotype. The V call is TRBV3-1, the J call TRBJ2-1; 13 bases line up with TRBD2. Germline values: CDR1 LGHDT, CDR2 YNNKEL (reference sequence). The CDR3 runs 14 residues. V gave up 5 bases and J gave up 14 bases; unmatched junction bases: 9. CDR3 loop: CASSSGLAGTMEFF. CDR3 nucleotide sequence: TGTGCCAGCAGCTCGGGACTAGCGGGAACCATGGAGTTCTTC.